This T cell receptor (beta chain) was sequenced for a study of tumor-infiltrating lymphocytes in primary liver carcinoma. Study details: Each of the samples returned roughly 3.5 to 8 million productive TCRbeta reads (a yield similar across tissue types).

CDR3 size: 15 residues. V was shortened by 4 bases and J by 7 bases, with 18 bases between the two germline ends. CDR1 is SGHRS and CDR2 is YFSETQ in the germline V gene. Priming with a constant-region primer yielded TCR beta cDNA from about 450 ng total RNA. Employing slightly modified ARM-PCR, three nested multiplex PCR rounds were run, and these gave rise to the TCR beta libraries. TRBV1-TRBV30 forward primers paired with a C-beta reverse primer were used in the first two PCR rounds, which ran approximately 10 cycles each. TCRdb redid the calling of the multiplex PCR reads with MiXCR, one entry per CDR3 protein. The table includes about 54,000 distinct CDR3 sequences, 70% to 85% detected once. Study-level findings and limits: Only around 7.5-25% of top clones occurred in all five tumor regions. The study found a significantly higher top-250-clone fraction in tumors than in blood (p = 0.039).

Unsorted bulk tissue (about 20-30 mg) underwent RNA and DNA co-extraction. Histology found more than 80% viable tumor cells per sample. In this sample, this clonotype turned up many times. Its cognate antigen is unknown. Sequencing input: liver tumor tissue from sampling region 2. Subset: tumor region T2, inferior pole. The J gene is TRBJ2-1, the V gene TRBV5-1, with D possibly TRBD2 on 6 matching bases. This clonotype was obtained from a man aged 35 to 55 with primary liver carcinoma and hepatitis B virus infection. The CDR3 coding sequence is TGCGCCAGCAGCCTCTTCGGGGGAGGTATAAATGAGCAGTTCTTC. This encodes CASSLFGGGINEQFF. The entire variable domain, with the rest obtained from reference TRBV5-1 and TRBJ2-1, is as follows: KAGVTQTPRYLIKTRGQQVTLSCSPISGHRSVSWYQQTPGQGLQFLFEYFSETQRNKGNFPGRFSGRQFSNSRSEMNVSTLELGDSALYLCASSLFGGGINEQFFGPGTRLTVL.